The clone carrying this T cell receptor beta chain is labeled as medium-sized. Its specificity is unknown. The sample comes from a study of glioma-infiltrating T cells. Study-wide findings and caveats: CDR3 overlap between tissue and blood was very small. Above-expected tissue-blood divergence occurred in all gliomas, most in low-grade ones.

Using RNA template, CDR3s of TCR alpha and beta were amplified with iRepertoire arm-PCR. For one-step reverse transcription and amplification, roughly 85-450 ng of tissue mRNA or PBMC total RNA was used. TCRdb passed the multiplex PCR reads through MiXCR, listing each CDR3 protein once. The data show over 3,500 distinct CDR3 sequences, roughly 25% seen once. The trim removed 0 bases at V and 5 bases at J, leaving 7 bases unmatched. This CDR3 contains 17 residues. Germline values: CDR1 SEHNR, CDR2 FQNEAQ (reference sequence). This receptor was obtained from a human donor with low-grade glioma or glioblastoma, undergoing nonglioma brain surgery, or in good health (not recorded which). The chain uses TRBV7-9 and TRBJ1-4; 9 bases line up with TRBD1. The sequenced sample was glioma tissue, nonneoplastic brain tissue, or PBMCs (not recorded which). The CDR3 loop reads CASSLAASGTGNEKLFF. The CDR3 DNA reads TGTGCCAGCAGCTTAGCAGCTTCCGGGACAGGGAATGAAAAACTGTTTTTT.